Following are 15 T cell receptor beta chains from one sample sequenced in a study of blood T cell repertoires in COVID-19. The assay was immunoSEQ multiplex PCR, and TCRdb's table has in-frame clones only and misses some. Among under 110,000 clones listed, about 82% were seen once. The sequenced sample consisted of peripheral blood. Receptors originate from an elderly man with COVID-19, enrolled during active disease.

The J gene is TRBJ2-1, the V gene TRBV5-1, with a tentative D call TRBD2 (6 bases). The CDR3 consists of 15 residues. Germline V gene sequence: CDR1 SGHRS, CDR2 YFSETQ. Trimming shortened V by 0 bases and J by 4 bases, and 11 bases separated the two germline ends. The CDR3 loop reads CASSLAAGQYNEQFF. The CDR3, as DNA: TGCGCCAGCAGCTTGGCAGCGGGCCAATACAATGAGCAGTTCTTC.

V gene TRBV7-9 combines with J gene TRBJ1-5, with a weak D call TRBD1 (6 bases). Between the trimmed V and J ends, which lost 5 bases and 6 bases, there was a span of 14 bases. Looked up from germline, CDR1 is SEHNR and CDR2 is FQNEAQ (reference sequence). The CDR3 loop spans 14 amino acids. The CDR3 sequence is CASSPPGEIQPQHF. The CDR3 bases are TGTGCCAGCAGCCCACCAGGGGAAATTCAGCCCCAGCATTTT.

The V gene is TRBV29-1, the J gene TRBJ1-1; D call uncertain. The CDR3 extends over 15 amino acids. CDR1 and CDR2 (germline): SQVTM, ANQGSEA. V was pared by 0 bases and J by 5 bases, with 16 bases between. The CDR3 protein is CSVEDQSGRVTEAFF. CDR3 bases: TGCAGCGTTGAAGACCAGTCCGGGAGAGTTACTGAAGCTTTCTTT.

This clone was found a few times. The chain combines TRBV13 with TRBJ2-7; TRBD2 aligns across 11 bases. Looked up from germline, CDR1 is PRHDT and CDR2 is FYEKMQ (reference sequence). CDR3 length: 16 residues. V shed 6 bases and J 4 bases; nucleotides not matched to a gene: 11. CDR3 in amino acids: CASSSLAGGGIYEQYF. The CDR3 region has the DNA TGTGCCAGCAGTTCGCTAGCGGGAGGAGGTATATACGAGCAGTACTTC.

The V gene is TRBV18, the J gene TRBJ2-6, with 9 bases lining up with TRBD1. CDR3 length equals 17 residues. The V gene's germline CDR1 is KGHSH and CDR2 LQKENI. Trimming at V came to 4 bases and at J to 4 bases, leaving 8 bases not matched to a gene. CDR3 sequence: CASSQIRQGVGANVLTF. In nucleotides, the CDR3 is TGTGCCAGCTCACAAATCAGACAGGGGGTAGGGGCCAACGTCCTGACTTTC.

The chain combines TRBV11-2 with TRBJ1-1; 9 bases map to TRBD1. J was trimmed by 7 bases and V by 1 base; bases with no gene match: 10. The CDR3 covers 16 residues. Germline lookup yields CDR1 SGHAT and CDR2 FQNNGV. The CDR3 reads CASSLAPGTGTSEAFF. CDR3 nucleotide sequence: TGTGCCAGCAGCTTAGCCCCCGGGACAGGGACGAGTGAAGCTTTCTTT.

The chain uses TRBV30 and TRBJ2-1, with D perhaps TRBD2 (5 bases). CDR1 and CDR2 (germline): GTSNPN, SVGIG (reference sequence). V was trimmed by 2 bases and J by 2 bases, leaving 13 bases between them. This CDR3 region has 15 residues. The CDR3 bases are TGTGCCTGGAGTAATCTCGGGGTAGCCTACAATGAGCAGTTCTTC. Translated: CAWSNLGVAYNEQFF.

CDR3 nucleotide sequence: TGTGCCATCAGTCCAACATTGAACACTGAAGCTTTCTTT. It translates to CAISPTLNTEAFF. V gene TRBV10-3 combines with J gene TRBJ1-1; D remains ambiguous. In germline, CDR1 is ENHRY, CDR2 SYGVKD. This CDR3 region has 13 residues. V was shortened by 5 bases and J by 0 bases, with 7 bases between the two germline ends.

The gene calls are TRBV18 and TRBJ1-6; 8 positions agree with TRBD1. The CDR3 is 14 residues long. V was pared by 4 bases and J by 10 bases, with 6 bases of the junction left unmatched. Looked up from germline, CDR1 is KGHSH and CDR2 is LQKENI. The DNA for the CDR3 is TGTGCCAGCTCACAATCCGACAGGGGCTCACCCCTCCACTTT. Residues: CASSQSDRGSPLHF.

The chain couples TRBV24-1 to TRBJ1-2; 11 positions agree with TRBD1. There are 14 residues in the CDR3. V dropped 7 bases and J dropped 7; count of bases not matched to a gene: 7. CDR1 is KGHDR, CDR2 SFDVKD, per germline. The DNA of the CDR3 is TGTGCCACCAGCCCCCGGACAGGGGGCCTTGGCTACACCTTC. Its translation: CATSPRTGGLGYTF.

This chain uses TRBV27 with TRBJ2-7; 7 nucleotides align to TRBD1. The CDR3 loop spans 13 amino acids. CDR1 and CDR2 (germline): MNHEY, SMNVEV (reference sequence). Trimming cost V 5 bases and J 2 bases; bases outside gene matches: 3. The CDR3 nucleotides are TGTGCCAGCAGTCTCGGGACAGCCTACGAGCAGTACTTC. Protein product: CASSLGTAYEQYF.

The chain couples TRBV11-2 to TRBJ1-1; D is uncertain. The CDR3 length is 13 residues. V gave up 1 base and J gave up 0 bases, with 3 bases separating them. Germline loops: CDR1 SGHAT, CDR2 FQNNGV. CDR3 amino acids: CASSLGLNTEAFF. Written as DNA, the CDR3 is TGTGCCAGCAGCTTAGGGCTGAACACTGAAGCTTTCTTT.

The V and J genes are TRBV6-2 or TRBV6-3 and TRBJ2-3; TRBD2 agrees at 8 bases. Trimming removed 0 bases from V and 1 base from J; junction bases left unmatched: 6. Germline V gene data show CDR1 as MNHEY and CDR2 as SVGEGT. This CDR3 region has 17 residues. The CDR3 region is CASSYSAAGVRTDTQYF. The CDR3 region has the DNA TGTGCCAGCAGTTACTCTGCAGCGGGAGTTCGCACAGATACGCAGTATTTT.

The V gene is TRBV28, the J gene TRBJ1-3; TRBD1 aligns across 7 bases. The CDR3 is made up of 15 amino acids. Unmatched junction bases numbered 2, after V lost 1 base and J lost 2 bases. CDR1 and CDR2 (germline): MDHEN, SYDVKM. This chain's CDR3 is CASSLYGTAGNTIYF. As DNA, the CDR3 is TGTGCCAGCAGTTTATACGGGACAGCTGGAAACACCATATATTTT. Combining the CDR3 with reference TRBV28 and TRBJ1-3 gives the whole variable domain DVKVTQSSRYLVKRTGEKVFLECVQDMDHENMFWYRQDPGLGLRLIYFSYDVKMKEKGDIPEGYSVSREKKERFSLILESASTNQTSMYLCASSLYGTAGNTIYFGEGSWLTVV.

CDR3: CASSRLAGDYNEQFF. CDR3 nucleotides: TGTGCCAGCAGCAGACTAGCGGGAGACTACAATGAGCAGTTCTTC. The genes are TRBV16 and TRBJ2-1, with 12 positions matching TRBD2. The CDR3 runs to 15 residues. Losses at the gene ends were 5 bases for V and 3 bases for J; bases not matched to a gene: 2. Per the germline V gene, CDR1 is KGHSY and CDR2 is FQNENV.